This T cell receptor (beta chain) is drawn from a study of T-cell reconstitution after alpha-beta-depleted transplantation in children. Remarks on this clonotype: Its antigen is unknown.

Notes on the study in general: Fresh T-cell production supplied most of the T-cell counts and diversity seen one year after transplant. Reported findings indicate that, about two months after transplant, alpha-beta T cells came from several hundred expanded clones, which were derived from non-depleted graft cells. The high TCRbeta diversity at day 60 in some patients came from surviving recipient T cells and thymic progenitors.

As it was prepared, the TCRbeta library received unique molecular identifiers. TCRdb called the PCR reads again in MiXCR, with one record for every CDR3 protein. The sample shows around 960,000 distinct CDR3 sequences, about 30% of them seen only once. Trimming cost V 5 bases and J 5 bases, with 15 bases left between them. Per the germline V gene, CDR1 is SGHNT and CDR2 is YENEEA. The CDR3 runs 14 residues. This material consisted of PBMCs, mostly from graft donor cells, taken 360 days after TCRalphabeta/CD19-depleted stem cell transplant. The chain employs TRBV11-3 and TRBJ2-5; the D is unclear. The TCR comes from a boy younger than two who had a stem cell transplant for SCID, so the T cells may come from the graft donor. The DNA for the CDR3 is TGTGCCAGCAGCCCAGGCCGAGAAGCGGAGACCCAGTACTTC. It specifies CASSPGREAETQYF. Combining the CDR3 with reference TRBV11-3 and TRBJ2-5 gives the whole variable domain EAGVVQSPRYKIIEKKQPVAFWCNPISGHNTLYWYLQNLGQGPELLIRYENEEAVDDSQLPKDRFSAERLKGVDSTLKIQPAELGDSAVYLCASSPGREAETQYFGPGTRLLVL.